This entry lists 10 T cell receptor beta chains sequenced from one sample in a study of T cells after yellow fever vaccination. One entry per CDR3 protein results from TCRdb running MiXCR on the 5' RACE reads. The repertoire consists of about 160,000 distinct CDR3 sequences, with 6% to 7.5% occurring once and the leading ten covering approximately 2.5%. The specimen was CD4+ T cells sorted from PBMCs, collected around 5 days after the first yellow fever vaccination. The receptors were gathered from a man in his late teens or twenties who received the YFV17D yellow fever vaccine.

This clonotype was found a few times. The chain combines TRBV20-1 with TRBJ2-1, with 7 bases lining up with TRBD1. Germline loops: CDR1 DFQATT, CDR2 SNEGSKA (reference sequence). J gave up 9 bases and V 6 bases, and 11 bases lay outside the gene matches. The CDR3 totals 13 residues. DNA for the CDR3: TGCAGTGCGGTAGACAGGGCTCGGGTTGAGCAGTTCTTC. It encodes CSAVDRARVEQFF.

This clonotype was observed at least ten times. This chain joins TRBV20-1 and TRBJ1-1; D might be TRBD1 (6 bases). Trimming took off 5 bases at V and 5 bases at J, with 15 bases between the two ends. The germline gives CDR1 DFQATT, CDR2 SNEGSKA (reference sequence). This CDR3 spans 13 amino acids. CDR3 region: CSAPGIQGTEAFF. The CDR3 DNA sequence: TGCAGTGCTCCCGGGATCCAGGGGACTGAAGCTTTCTTT.

This clonotype appeared many times. The chain employs TRBV20-1 and TRBJ2-1; the D gene is possibly TRBD1 (6 bases). There are 14 residues in the CDR3. V lost 3 bases, J lost 8 bases, and 17 bases lay in between. The germline V gene encodes CDR1 DFQATT and CDR2 SNEGSKA (reference sequence). This CDR3 is CSARTSQGFYEQFF. CDR3 in DNA: TGCAGTGCTAGGACATCACAGGGCTTCTATGAGCAGTTCTTC.

This clonotype was seen repeatedly, ten times or more. The rearrangement uses TRBV5-1 and TRBJ2-7; 10 nucleotides agree with TRBD1. The germline gives CDR1 SGHRS, CDR2 YFSETQ. With V trimmed by 0 bases and J by 6 bases, 9 bases remained unmatched. The CDR3 is 16 amino acids. The CDR3 here is CASSLALGQGTSEQYF. The DNA for the CDR3 is TGCGCCAGCAGCTTGGCCTTGGGACAGGGGACGTCCGAGCAGTACTTC.

There are many counts of this clonotype. The chain has TRBV30 and TRBJ1-1, with D possibly matching TRBD1 (5 bases). The V end was cut by 4 bases, the J end by 1 base, with 19 bases between. CDR1 GTSNPN and CDR2 SVGIG come from the germline V gene (reference sequence). This CDR3 contains 16 residues. This chain's CDR3 is CAWMGGTETQNTEAFF. CDR3 nucleotide sequence: TGTGCCTGGATGGGTGGGACGGAGACTCAGAACACTGAAGCTTTCTTT. The variable domain in full, completed from reference TRBV30 and TRBJ1-1, reads SQTIHQWPATLVQPVGSPLSLECTVEGTSNPNLYWYRQAAGRGLQLLFYSVGIGQISSEVPQNLSASRPQDRQFILSSKKLLLSDSGFYLCAWMGGTETQNTEAFFGQGTRLTVV.

This clonotype showed up many times. The chain couples TRBV18 to TRBJ1-1; D is uncertain. V lost 2 bases and J lost 0, with 13 bases in between. The CDR3 has 16 residues. Germline V gene data show CDR1 as KGHSH and CDR2 as LQKENI. This chain's CDR3 is CASSPARRPMNTEAFF. The CDR3 region has the DNA TGTGCCAGCTCACCAGCGCGACGGCCTATGAACACTGAAGCTTTCTTT.

This clonotype came up many times. CDR3 protein: CASSQGTGRSSYEQYF. In nucleotides, the CDR3 is TGCGCCAGCAGCCAAGGGACAGGGCGCAGCTCCTACGAGCAGTACTTC. The V and J genes are TRBV4-1 and TRBJ2-7; 8 positions match TRBD1. CDR3 length: 16 residues. Per germline, CDR1 MGHRA and CDR2 YSYEKL. J lost 0 bases, V lost 1 base, and 5 bases had no gene match.

This clonotype was seen once. A much larger clone sits a single nucleotide away, making a read error possible. The chain combines TRBV24-1 with TRBJ2-7; no firm D call. Per the germline V gene, CDR1 is KGHDR and CDR2 is SFDVKD. This CDR3 spans 12 amino acids. CDR3 residues: CATCEVAYEQYV. In DNA, the CDR3 is TGTGCCACCTGTGAGGTTGCCTACGAGCAGTACGTC.

In this sample, this clonotype turned up many times. The rearrangement uses TRBV6-2 or TRBV6-3 and TRBJ1-1, with TRBD1 matching 8 bases. CDR3 length: 13 residues. After removal of 5 bases from V and 5 bases from J, the junction contained 4 bases not matched to a gene. Looked up from germline, CDR1 is MNHEY and CDR2 is SVGEGT. CDR3 loop: CASSRQGRTEAFF. In DNA form, the CDR3 reads TGTGCCAGCAGTCGACAGGGGAGGACTGAAGCTTTCTTT.

Many counts were recorded for this clonotype. The V call is TRBV30, the J call TRBJ2-3; D not certain. The CDR3 consists of 11 residues. Germline CDR1 and CDR2: GTSNPN and SVGIG (reference sequence). V gave up 3 bases and J gave up 0 bases, with 1 base separating them. CDR3 sequence reads: CAWRSTDTQYF. The CDR3 coding sequence is TGTGCCTGGAGGAGCACAGATACGCAGTATTTT.